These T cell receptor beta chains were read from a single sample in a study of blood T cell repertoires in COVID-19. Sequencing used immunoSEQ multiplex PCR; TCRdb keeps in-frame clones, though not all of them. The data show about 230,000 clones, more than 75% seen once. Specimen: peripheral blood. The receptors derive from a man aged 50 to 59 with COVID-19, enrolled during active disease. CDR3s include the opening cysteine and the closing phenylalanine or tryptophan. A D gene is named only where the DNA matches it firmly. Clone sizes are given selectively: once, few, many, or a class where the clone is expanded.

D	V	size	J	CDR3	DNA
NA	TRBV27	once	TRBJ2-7	CASSLAAENSYEQYF	TGTGCCAGCAGTTTAGCTGCAGAAAACTCCTACGAGCAGTACTTC
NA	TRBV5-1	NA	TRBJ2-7	CASSLEGSYEQYF	TGCGCCAGCAGCTTAGAGGGCTCCTACGAGCAGTACTTC
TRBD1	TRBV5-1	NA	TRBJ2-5	CASSLSPGGDRGETQYF	TGCGCCAGCAGCCTGAGCCCTGGAGGAGACAGGGGAGAGACCCAGTACTTC
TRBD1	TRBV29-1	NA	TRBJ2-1	CSVEDRGRNEQFF	TGCAGCGTTGAGGACAGGGGGCGGAATGAGCAGTTCTTC
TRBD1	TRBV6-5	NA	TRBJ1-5	CASSNRGQPQHF	TGTGCCAGCAGCAACAGGGGCCAGCCCCAGCATTTT
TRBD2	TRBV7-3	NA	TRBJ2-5	CASSLIGGSEETQYF	TGTGCCAGCAGCTTAATCGGCGGGAGTGAAGAGACCCAGTACTTC
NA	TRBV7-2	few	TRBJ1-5	CASSLGGGSNQPQHF	TGTGCCAGCAGCTTAGGGGGGGGTAGCAATCAGCCCCAGCATTTT
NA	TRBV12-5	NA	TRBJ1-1	CASGLVQGTTEAFF	TGTGCTAGTGGTTTGGTACAGGGTACCACTGAAGCTTTCTTT
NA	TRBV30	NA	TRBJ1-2	CAWSVGSGNYGYTF	TGTGCCTGGAGTGTTGGGTCAGGGAACTATGGCTACACCTTC
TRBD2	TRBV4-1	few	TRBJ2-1	CASSQGLAGASEQFF	TGCGCCAGCAGCCAAGGTCTAGCGGGAGCTAGTGAGCAGTTCTTC
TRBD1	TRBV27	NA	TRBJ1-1	CASYPRTGVNTEAFF	TGTGCCAGCTATCCCCGGACAGGAGTGAACACTGAAGCTTTCTTT
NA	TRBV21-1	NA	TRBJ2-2	CASSRAGTSGENTGELFF	TGTGCCAGCAGCAGGGCCGGGACTAGCGGGGAGAACACCGGGGAGCTGTTTTTT
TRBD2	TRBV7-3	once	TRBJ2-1	CASSPLAGRGNEQFF	TGTGCCAGCAGCCCGCTAGCGGGAAGGGGCAATGAGCAGTTCTTC
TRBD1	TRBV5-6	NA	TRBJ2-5	CASSGDRGPETQYF	TGTGCCAGCAGCGGGGACAGGGGGCCAGAGACCCAGTACTTC
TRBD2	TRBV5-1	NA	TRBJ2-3	CASSWTSGWDTQYF	TGCGCCAGCAGCTGGACTAGCGGGTGGGATACGCAGTATTTT
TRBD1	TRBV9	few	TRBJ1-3	CASSPRQGPSGNTIYF	TGTGCCAGCAGCCCCAGACAGGGTCCCTCTGGAAACACCATATATTTT
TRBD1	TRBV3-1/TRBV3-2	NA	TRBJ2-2	CASSQVVGQGTGELFF	TGTGCCAGCAGCCAAGTCGTAGGACAGGGGACCGGGGAGCTGTTTTTT
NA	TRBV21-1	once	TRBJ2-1	CASSTRDREFRKCLSDNEQFF	TGTGCCAGCAGCACCAGGGACAGGGAGTTCCGCAAATGCCTTTCGGACAATGAGCAGTTCTTC
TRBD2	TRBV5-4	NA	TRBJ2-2	CASSLELAGGMNTGELFF	TGTGCCAGCAGCTTGGAACTAGCGGGGGGGATGAACACCGGGGAGCTGTTTTTT
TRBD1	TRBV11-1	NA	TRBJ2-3	CASNEKRGPSTDTQYF	TGTGCCAGCAATGAAAAGAGGGGGCCGAGCACAGATACGCAGTATTTT
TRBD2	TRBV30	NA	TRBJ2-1	CAWSITSGGALEQFF	TGTGCCTGGAGTATCACTAGCGGGGGGGCCCTTGAGCAGTTCTTC
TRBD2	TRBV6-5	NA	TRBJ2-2	CASKLAGGNTGELFF	TGTGCCAGCAAGCTAGCGGGGGGGAACACCGGGGAGCTGTTTTTT